Below, 22 T cell receptor beta chains from the same sample are listed, as sequenced in a study of blood T cell repertoires in COVID-19. Measured with immunoSEQ multiplex PCR; TCRdb has only the in-frame clones, and not every one. The sample includes about 310,000 clones, about 89% of them seen just once. The sequencing sample was made of peripheral blood. The receptors shown here come from a woman aged 50 to 60 who had recovered from COVID-19.

In DNA form, the CDR3 reads TGTGCCAGCAGCGTAGCTGAGGCCTATAATTCACCCCTCCACTTT. It yields the protein CASSVAEAYNSPLHF. The genes are TRBV9 and TRBJ1-6; D remains ambiguous. The CDR3 has 15 residues. V shed 0 bases and J shed 2 bases, with 6 bases lying between them. Germline CDR1 and CDR2: SGDLS and YYNGEE.

CDR3 loop: CASSPRGDIQYF. CDR3 coding DNA: TGTGCCAGCTCACCCCGCGGGGACATTCAGTACTTC. This sequence joins TRBV18 and TRBJ2-4, with D possibly matching TRBD2 (6 bases). The V end lost 3 bases, the J end lost 8 bases, and 8 bases lay between the germline ends. There are 12 residues in the CDR3. Germline V lookup: CDR1 KGHSH, CDR2 LQKENI.

This clone has only one observation. The V call is TRBV24-1, the J call TRBJ2-1; 8 nucleotides match TRBD2. CDR1 KGHDR and CDR2 SFDVKD come from the germline V gene. J lost 11 bases, V lost 3 bases, and 8 bases had no gene match. The CDR3 covers 14 residues. CDR3 residues: CATSDPSGPLKQFF. As DNA, the CDR3 is TGTGCCACCAGTGATCCTAGCGGGCCTTTGAAGCAGTTCTTC.

To note about this clone: The sample has other DNA sequences that encode this CDR3 too. The CDR3 sequence is CSVGGGAYEQYF. The CDR3 DNA sequence: TGCAGCGTTGGCGGGGGCGCATACGAGCAGTACTTC. The chain employs TRBV29-1 and TRBJ2-7, with a possible D match to TRBD2 (7 bases). The V end was cut by 4 bases, the J end by 4 bases, with 11 bases between. The CDR3 covers 12 residues. Germline V gene data show CDR1 as SQVTM and CDR2 as ANQGSEA.

This rearrangement joins TRBV7-2 to TRBJ2-7, with D perhaps matching TRBD1 (5 bases). V lost 4 bases to trimming and J lost 0 bases, with 10 bases between them. From germline, CDR1 is SGHTA and CDR2 FQGNSA. The CDR3 is 14 amino acids. The CDR3 region is CASSSAGNSYEQYF. Written as DNA, the CDR3 is TGTGCCAGCAGCTCCGCAGGGAACTCCTACGAGCAGTACTTC.

This chain uses TRBV28 with TRBJ1-5; TRBD1 aligns across 8 bases. The J segment lost 2 bases and the V segment lost 6 bases, leaving 12 bases of the junction unmatched. This CDR3 has 17 amino acids. In germline, CDR1 is MDHEN, CDR2 SYDVKM. The CDR3 coding sequence is TGTGCCAGCAGGGCTCCGGGACAGGCGCAGGGCAATCAGCCCCAGCATTTT. Its protein is CASRAPGQAQGNQPQHF.

The gene calls are TRBV19 and TRBJ1-4, with D tentatively TRBD1 (6 bases). V lost 8 bases to trimming and J lost 0 bases, with 7 bases between them. Germline CDR1 LNHDA, CDR2 SQIVND (reference sequence). The CDR3 has 13 residues. The CDR3 nucleotides are TGTGCCAGTCGGACAGCAACTAATGAAAAACTGTTTTTT. Its translation: CASRTATNEKLFF.

This clone has only one observation. The chain employs TRBV30 and TRBJ2-1; D might be TRBD2 (5 bases). Germline loops: CDR1 GTSNPN, CDR2 SVGIG (reference sequence). The V end was cut by 2 bases, the J end by 4 bases, with 9 bases between. The CDR3 runs 13 residues. The CDR3 loop reads CAWSRGQYNEQFF. The CDR3 DNA follows: TGTGCCTGGAGTCGAGGGCAGTACAATGAGCAGTTCTTC. Full variable domain (outside the CDR3, taken from reference TRBV30 and TRBJ2-1): SQTIHQWPATLVQPVGSPLSLECTVEGTSNPNLYWYRQAAGRGLQLLFYSVGIGQISSEVPQNLSASRPQDRQFILSSKKLLLSDSGFYLCAWSRGQYNEQFFGPGTRLTVL.

Ten or more counts support this clone. V gene TRBV3-1 (or the pseudogene TRBV3-2) combines with J gene TRBJ1-3; perhaps TRBD1 as D (5 bases). V gave up 3 bases and J gave up 1 base, with 7 bases separating them. Germline V gene data show CDR1 as LGHDT and CDR2 as YNNKEL (reference sequence). The CDR3 totals 14 residues. CDR3 sequence: CASSQAGSGNTIYF. DNA for the CDR3: TGTGCCAGCAGCCAGGCAGGGTCTGGAAACACCATATATTTT.

This clone was picked up a small number of times. The rearrangement links TRBV6-5 to TRBJ1-1; 7 positions agree with TRBD1. V shed 6 bases and J 1 base; nucleotides not matched to a gene: 5. Germline V gene data show CDR1 as MNHEY and CDR2 as SVGAGI. CDR3 length: 14 residues. In DNA, the CDR3 is TGTGCCAGCAGATCGGGACAGCCGAACACTGAAGCTTTCTTT. It translates to CASRSGQPNTEAFF.

This clone was observed once. This chain connects TRBV5-1 to TRBJ2-3; D perhaps matches TRBD2 (5 bases). Trimming took 2 bases from V and 2 from J, leaving 12 bases between them. CDR3 size: 15 residues. Germline loops: CDR1 SGHRS, CDR2 YFSETQ. The CDR3 spells CASSLRSSSTDTQYF. The CDR3 DNA sequence: TGCGCCAGCAGCTTAAGGTCTAGCTCCACAGATACGCAGTATTTT.

V and J are TRBV5-4 and TRBJ2-1; 13 bases are shared with TRBD2. The CDR3 covers 17 residues. J was trimmed by 0 bases and V by 4 bases; bases with no gene match: 4. The germline V gene encodes CDR1 SGHNT and CDR2 YYREEE (reference sequence). The chain's CDR3 is CASSPRTSGGSYNEQFF. In DNA, the CDR3 is TGTGCCAGCAGCCCTAGGACTAGCGGGGGCTCCTACAATGAGCAGTTCTTC. Looking up the rest from reference TRBV5-4 and TRBJ2-1 gives the full variable domain: ETGVTQSPTHLIKTRGQQVTLRCSSQSGHNTVSWYQQALGQGPQFIFQYYREEENGRGNFPPRFSGLQFPNYSSELNVNALELDDSALYLCASSPRTSGGSYNEQFFGPGTRLTVL.

The chain joins TRBV28 to TRBJ2-3, with 9 positions matching TRBD2. Germline V gene sequence: CDR1 MDHEN, CDR2 SYDVKM. Trimming at V came to 3 bases and at J to 0 bases, leaving 1 base not matched to a gene. The CDR3 length is 15 residues. The CDR3 protein is CASSLGTSSTDTQYF. CDR3 DNA: TGTGCCAGCAGTTTGGGGACTAGCAGCACAGATACGCAGTATTTT.

This clone was detected once. V is TRBV7-9 and J is TRBJ1-1; D remains unclear. The V gene lost 3 bases and the J gene lost 1 base, with 9 bases spanning the gap. CDR1 and CDR2 (germline): SEHNR, FQNEAQ (reference sequence). The CDR3 sequence is 14 residues long. The CDR3 nucleotides are TGTGCCAGCAGCTTCCCTCCGGGGAACACTGAAGCTTTCTTT. This encodes CASSFPPGNTEAFF.

CDR3 bases: TGTGCCAGCTCACCACCTACGGAGGATGGCTACACCTTC. This translates into CASSPPTEDGYTF. The chain employs TRBV18 and TRBJ1-2; no definite D call. Germline assignment: CDR1 KGHSH and CDR2 LQKENI. V lost 0 bases and J lost 6, with 8 bases in between. This CDR3 spans 13 amino acids.

The V and J genes are TRBV7-2 and TRBJ1-6; no firm D call. The CDR3 loop spans 16 amino acids. In germline, CDR1 is SGHTA, CDR2 FQGNSA. V was shortened by 4 bases and J by 7 bases, with 17 bases between the two germline ends. CDR3 DNA sequence: TGTGCCAGCAGCTGGGGATCCCGGGAGACAAATTCACCCCTCCACTTT. Residues: CASSWGSRETNSPLHF.

The table lists this clone with a count of one. The chain uses TRBV7-9 and TRBJ1-5, with TRBD1 identical over 7 bases. Trimming cost V 6 bases and J 4 bases; bases outside gene matches: 9. The CDR3 is 15 amino acids. The V gene's germline CDR1 is SEHNR and CDR2 FQNEAQ (reference sequence). CDR3 amino acids: CASSPTGVRNQPQHF. The CDR3 DNA is TGTGCCAGCAGTCCTACAGGGGTACGAAATCAGCCCCAGCATTTT.

As concerns this clone: One end of the junction fails to match germline, which may point to a read error. Written as DNA, the CDR3 is TGCAGCGTTGAAGATGGGCAGTTT. Its translation: CSVEDGQF. The V call is TRBV29-1, the J call TRBJ1-3, with D hard to call. This CDR3 contains 8 residues. Germline V gives CDR1 SQVTM, CDR2 ANQGSEA.

This chain links TRBV6-5 with TRBJ2-1, with no clear D. Germline assignment: CDR1 MNHEY and CDR2 SVGAGI. CDR3 length: 14 residues. Deletions cut 6 bases from V and 1 base from J, with 10 bases between. The CDR3 protein is CASSATSSYNEQFF. The CDR3 nucleotides read TGTGCCAGCAGCGCCACATCTTCCTACAATGAGCAGTTCTTC.

The count of this clone is one. The J gene is TRBJ2-7, the V gene TRBV2; 9 positions agree with TRBD1. This CDR3 has 13 residues. The germline CDR1 and CDR2 sequences are SNHLY and FYNNEI. The V and J ends lost 7 bases and 0 bases, in that order; junction bases with no gene match: 1. CDR3 amino acids: CASMGQGSYEQYF. Written as DNA, the CDR3 is TGTGCCAGCATGGGACAGGGCTCCTACGAGCAGTACTTC.

The chain joins TRBV28 to TRBJ2-3; possibly TRBD2 for D (7 bases). Trimming stripped 4 bases from V and 9 bases from J, with 11 bases between. Germline V lookup: CDR1 MDHEN, CDR2 SYDVKM. The CDR3 has 12 residues. In DNA, the CDR3 is TGTGCCAGCAGTTGGAGCGGGACAACGCAGTATTTT. It encodes CASSWSGTTQYF.

The chain uses TRBV15 and TRBJ2-3, with 14 bases lining up with TRBD2. The CDR3 runs 17 residues. Trimming removed 1 base from V and 5 bases from J; junction bases left unmatched: 5. Germline V lookup: CDR1 LNHNV, CDR2 YYDKDF (reference sequence). The CDR3 DNA follows: TGTGCCACCAGCAGAGGACTAGCGGGAGGGCATGGAGATACGCAGTATTTT. This codes for CATSRGLAGGHGDTQYF.